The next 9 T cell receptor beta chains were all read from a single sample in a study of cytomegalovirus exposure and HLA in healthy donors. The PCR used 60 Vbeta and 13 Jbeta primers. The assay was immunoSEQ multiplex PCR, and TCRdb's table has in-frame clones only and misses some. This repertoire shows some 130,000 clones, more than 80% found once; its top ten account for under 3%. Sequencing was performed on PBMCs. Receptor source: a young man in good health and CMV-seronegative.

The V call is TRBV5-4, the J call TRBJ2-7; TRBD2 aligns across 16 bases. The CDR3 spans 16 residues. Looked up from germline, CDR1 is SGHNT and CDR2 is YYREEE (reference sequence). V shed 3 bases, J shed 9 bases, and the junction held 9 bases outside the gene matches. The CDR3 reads CASSSGGTSGRGMQYF. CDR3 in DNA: TGTGCCAGCAGCTCCGGCGGGACTAGCGGGAGGGGGATGCAGTACTTC.

The CDR3 coding sequence is TGCGCCAGCAGCCAAAAAGGACAGAACACCGGGGAGCTGTTTTTT. Translating it yields CASSQKGQNTGELFF. V gene TRBV4-1 combines with J gene TRBJ2-2; the D gene is possibly TRBD1 (5 bases). V was clipped by 2 bases and J by 1 base, with 8 bases between them. The CDR3 contains 15 residues. CDR1 and CDR2 (germline): MGHRA, YSYEKL.

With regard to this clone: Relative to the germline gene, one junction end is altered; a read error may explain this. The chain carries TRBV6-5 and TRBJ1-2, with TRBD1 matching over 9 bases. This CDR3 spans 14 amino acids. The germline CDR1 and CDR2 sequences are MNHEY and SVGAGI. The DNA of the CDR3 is TGTGCCAGCAGTTTACAGGGGGCTGGGTCTGGCTACCCCTTC. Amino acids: CASSLQGAGSGYPF.

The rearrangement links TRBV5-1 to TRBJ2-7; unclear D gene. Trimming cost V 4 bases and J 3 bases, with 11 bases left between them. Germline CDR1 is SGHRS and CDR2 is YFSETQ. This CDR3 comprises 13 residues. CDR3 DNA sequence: TGCGCCAGCAGCCCCCAATACGGCTACGAGCAGTACTTC. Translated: CASSPQYGYEQYF.

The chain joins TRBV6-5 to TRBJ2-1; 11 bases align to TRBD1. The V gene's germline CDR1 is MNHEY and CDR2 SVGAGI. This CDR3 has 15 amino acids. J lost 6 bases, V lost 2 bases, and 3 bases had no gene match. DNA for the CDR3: TGTGCCAGCAGTTACGGGACAGGGGGTGGCAATGAGCAGTTCTTC. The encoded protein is CASSYGTGGGNEQFF.

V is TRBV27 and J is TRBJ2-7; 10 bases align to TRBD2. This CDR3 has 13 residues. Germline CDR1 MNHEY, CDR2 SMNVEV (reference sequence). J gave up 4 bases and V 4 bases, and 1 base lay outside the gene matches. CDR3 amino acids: CASSSSGSYEQYF. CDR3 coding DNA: TGTGCCAGCAGTTCTAGCGGGAGTTACGAGCAGTACTTC.

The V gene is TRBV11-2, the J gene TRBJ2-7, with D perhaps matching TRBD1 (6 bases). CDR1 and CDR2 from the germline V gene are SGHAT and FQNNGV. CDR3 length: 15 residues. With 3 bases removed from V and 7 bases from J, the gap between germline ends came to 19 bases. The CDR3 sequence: CASSFPRGATTEQYF. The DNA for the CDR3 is TGTGCCAGCAGCTTCCCCAGGGGCGCTACTACGGAGCAGTACTTC. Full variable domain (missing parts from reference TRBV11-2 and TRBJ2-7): EAGVAQSPRYKIIEKRQSVAFWCNPISGHATLYWYQQILGQGPKLLIQFQNNGVVDDSQLPKDRFSAERLKGVDSTLKIQPAKLEDSAVYLCASSFPRGATTEQYFGPGTRLTVT.

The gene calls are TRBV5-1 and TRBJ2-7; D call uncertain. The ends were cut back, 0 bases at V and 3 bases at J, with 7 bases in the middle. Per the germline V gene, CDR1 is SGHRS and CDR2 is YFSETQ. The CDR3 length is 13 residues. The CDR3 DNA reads TGCGCCAGCAGCTTGGATCTAATCTACGAGCAGTACTTC. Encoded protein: CASSLDLIYEQYF.

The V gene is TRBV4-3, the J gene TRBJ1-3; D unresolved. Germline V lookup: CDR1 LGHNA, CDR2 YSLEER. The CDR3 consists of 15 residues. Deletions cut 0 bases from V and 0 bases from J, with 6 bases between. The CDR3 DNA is TGCGCCAGCAGCCAAGAGGCAGACTCTGGAAACACCATATATTTT. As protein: CASSQEADSGNTIYF.